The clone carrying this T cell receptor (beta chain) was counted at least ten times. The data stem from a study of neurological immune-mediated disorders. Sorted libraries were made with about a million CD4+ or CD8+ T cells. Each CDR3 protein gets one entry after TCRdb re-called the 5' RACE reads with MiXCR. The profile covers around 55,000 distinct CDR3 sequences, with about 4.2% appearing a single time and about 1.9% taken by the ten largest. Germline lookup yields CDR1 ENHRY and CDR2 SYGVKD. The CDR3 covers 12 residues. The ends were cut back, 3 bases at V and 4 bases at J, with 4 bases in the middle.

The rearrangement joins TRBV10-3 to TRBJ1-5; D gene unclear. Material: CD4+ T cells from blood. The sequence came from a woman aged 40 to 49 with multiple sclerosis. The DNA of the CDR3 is TGTGCCATCAGTGACCCAAATCAGCCCCAGCATTTT. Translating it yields CAISDPNQPQHF.